This TCR beta chain was obtained from a study of T cells after yellow fever vaccination. Study-wide results and caveats: Overall, a small share of clonotypes was seen in both CD4 and CD8 compartments.

This clonotype turned up a few times. Antigen specificity is unknown. The CDR3 spans 17 residues. Looked up from germline, CDR1 is MNHGY and CDR2 is SAAAGT. Trimming took 7 bases from V and 3 from J, leaving 21 bases between them. MiXCR, applied by TCRdb to the 5' RACE reads, yields one record per CDR3 protein. This sample has about 360,000 distinct CDR3 sequences, with 6.2% found just once. The clonotype was recovered from a man younger than 40 who received the YFV17D yellow fever vaccine. V is TRBV6-8 and J is TRBJ2-2, with a tentative D call TRBD1 (6 bases). The sample here was PBMCs, taken 5 days after the yellow fever booster vaccination. The CDR3 protein is CASTPWTDQLDTGELFF. The DNA for the CDR3 is TGTGCCAGCACCCCTTGGACAGATCAACTTGACACCGGGGAGCTGTTTTTT.